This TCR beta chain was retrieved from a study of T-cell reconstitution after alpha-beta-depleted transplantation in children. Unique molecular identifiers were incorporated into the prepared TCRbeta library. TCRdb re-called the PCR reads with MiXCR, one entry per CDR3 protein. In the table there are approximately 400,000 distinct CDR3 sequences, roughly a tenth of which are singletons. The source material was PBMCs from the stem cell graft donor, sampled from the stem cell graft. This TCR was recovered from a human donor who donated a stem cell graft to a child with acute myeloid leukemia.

CDR3 DNA: TGTGCCATCGGAGCAGTTCAAGAGACCCAGTACTTC. This codes for CAIGAVQETQYF. J is TRBJ2-5 and V is TRBV10-3; no reliable D call. The CDR3 loop spans 12 amino acids. Germline-derived CDR1 and CDR2 are ENHRY and SYGVKD. Trimming cost V 8 bases and J 2 bases, with 9 bases left between them.